What follows are 32 T cell receptor beta chains derived from one specimen sequenced in a study of T cell responses to AZD1222 COVID-19 vaccine. Data came from immunoSEQ multiplex PCR; TCRdb stores just in-frame clones and leaves some out. The data hold 170,000 or so clones, with 87% observed a single time. Sequencing was performed on peripheral blood, taken on day 0 of AZD1222 vaccination. The receptors here all came from an adult in good health.

Regarding this clone: Additional DNA sequences in this sample encode the identical CDR3. The V and J genes are TRBV28 and TRBJ1-3; D might be TRBD1 (5 bases). CDR1 and CDR2 from the germline V gene are MDHEN and SYDVKM. This CDR3 contains 15 residues. V dropped 5 bases and J dropped 2 bases, with 13 bases sitting between them. For the CDR3, the DNA is TGTGCCAGCAGTAGCTTGGCGGGGGCTGGAAACACCATATATTTT. Its translation: CASSSLAGAGNTIYF.

The chain employs TRBV6-5 and TRBJ2-3; TRBD2 matches 11 bases. Losses at the gene ends were 2 bases for V and 5 bases for J; bases not matched to a gene: 3. The CDR3 length is 15 residues. Germline CDR1 is MNHEY and CDR2 is SVGAGI. The DNA for the CDR3 is TGTGCCAGCAGTTACCCCGGGACTAGCGGAGATACGCAGTATTTT. Translating it yields CASSYPGTSGDTQYF.

This chain connects TRBV19 to TRBJ2-7; 9 bases are a match to TRBD1. This CDR3 spans 15 amino acids. V was pared by 5 bases and J by 3 bases, with 8 bases of the junction left unmatched. Germline values: CDR1 LNHDA, CDR2 SQIVND (reference sequence). Here the CDR3 DNA reads TGTGCCAGTAGTCTCGCGGGACAGGGATACTACGAGCAGTACTTC. It specifies CASSLAGQGYYEQYF.

This sequence joins TRBV29-1 and TRBJ2-7, with D maybe TRBD2 (5 bases). Deletions cut 4 bases from V and 3 bases from J, with 13 bases between. Germline assignment: CDR1 SQVTM and CDR2 ANQGSEA. The CDR3 extends over 13 amino acids. This chain's CDR3 is CSVVVPAGYEQYF. In nucleotides, the CDR3 is TGCAGCGTTGTGGTCCCGGCGGGCTACGAGCAGTACTTC.

This rearrangement joins TRBV28 to TRBJ2-5; 12 bases map to TRBD2. This CDR3 comprises 18 residues. J gave up 5 bases and V 3 bases, and 13 bases lay outside the gene matches. Germline V gene sequence: CDR1 MDHEN, CDR2 SYDVKM. CDR3 nucleotide sequence: TGTGCCAGCAGTTTGACCCACCGGACTAGCGGGAACGGGGAGACCCAGTACTTC. Protein: CASSLTHRTSGNGETQYF.

This chain connects TRBV2 to TRBJ2-3, with no clear D. Germline lookup yields CDR1 SNHLY and CDR2 FYNNEI. The V end was cut by 4 bases, the J end by 3 bases, with 8 bases between. This CDR3 has 13 residues. DNA of the CDR3: TGTGCCAGCAGTGCGAACCCTACAGATACGCAGTATTTT. Its translation: CASSANPTDTQYF.

V and J are TRBV2 and TRBJ1-5, with D perhaps matching TRBD1 (5 bases). Germline V gene sequence: CDR1 SNHLY, CDR2 FYNNEI. This CDR3 comprises 13 residues. V gave up 6 bases and J gave up 6 bases, with 12 bases separating them. The CDR3 reads CASRTQVSQPQHF. The DNA of the CDR3 is TGTGCCAGCAGGACACAGGTATCTCAGCCCCAGCATTTT.

The V gene is TRBV6-2 or TRBV6-3, the J gene TRBJ2-7; 14 bases agree with TRBD2. CDR3 length: 19 residues. Germline V lookup: CDR1 MNHEY, CDR2 SVGEGT. Trimming removed 4 bases from V and 0 bases from J; junction bases left unmatched: 11. The CDR3 region is CASSSSGRLAGGISYEQYF. CDR3 sequence (DNA): TGTGCCAGCAGTTCCTCTGGGAGACTAGCGGGAGGGATCTCCTACGAGCAGTACTTC.

The chain joins TRBV7-9 to TRBJ1-6, with 8 bases lining up with TRBD1. Germline values: CDR1 SEHNR, CDR2 FQNEAQ (reference sequence). CDR3 length equals 17 residues. With 1 base clipped from V and 4 bases from J, the junction kept 6 bases outside the gene matches. For the CDR3, the DNA is TGTGCCAGCAGCTTAGATGGACAGGGTCCATATAATTCACCCCTCCACTTT. This encodes CASSLDGQGPYNSPLHF.

The chain carries TRBV25-1 and TRBJ1-2, with 8 nucleotides matching TRBD1. The CDR3 contains 13 residues. Looked up from germline, CDR1 is MGHDK and CDR2 is SYGVNS. V lost 5 bases and J lost 6; bases outside the gene matches: 5. CDR3 amino acids: CASSPTGADGYTF. DNA for the CDR3: TGTGCCAGCAGTCCGACAGGGGCTGATGGCTACACCTTC.

The J gene is TRBJ2-1, the V gene TRBV6-5; D possibly corresponds to TRBD2 (6 bases). Per germline, CDR1 MNHEY and CDR2 SVGAGI. Trimming left V 8 bases short and J 3 bases short, with 11 bases between. The CDR3 extends over 13 amino acids. The CDR3 bases are TGTGCCAGCTATAGCGGATACTACAATGAGCAGTTCTTC. It codes for CASYSGYYNEQFF.

The chain couples TRBV7-9 to TRBJ1-5; D gene uncertain. Trimming cost V 5 bases and J 1 base, with 12 bases left between them. The germline V gene encodes CDR1 SEHNR and CDR2 FQNEAQ (reference sequence). The CDR3 loop spans 15 amino acids. The CDR3 sequence: CASSLRRASNQPQHF. The CDR3 DNA reads as TGTGCCAGCAGCCTCAGGAGGGCGAGCAATCAGCCCCAGCATTTT.

This clone was detected a few times. The V call is TRBV5-1, the J call TRBJ2-1; 8 nucleotides align to TRBD1. Germline CDR1 and CDR2: SGHRS and YFSETQ. The junction had 8 bases not matched to a gene; V was cut back by 7 bases and J by 2 bases. This CDR3 region has 15 residues. The CDR3 protein is CASSQGGLTYNEQFF. In DNA, the CDR3 is TGCGCCAGCTCACAGGGGGGATTAACCTACAATGAGCAGTTCTTC.

This chain joins TRBV5-1 and TRBJ1-5; D uncertain. V lost 5 bases and J lost 8, with 14 bases in between. The CDR3 extends over 13 amino acids. The germline V gene has CDR1 SGHRS and CDR2 YFSETQ. CDR3 DNA sequence: TGCGCCAGCAGAGCGGGCCCAGGCGAGCCCCAGCATTTT. Protein: CASRAGPGEPQHF.

The V and J genes are TRBV6-5 and TRBJ1-2; TRBD1 agrees at 8 bases. Germline values: CDR1 MNHEY, CDR2 SVGAGI. CDR3 length: 15 residues. J was trimmed by 4 bases and V by 8 bases; bases with no gene match: 12. DNA of the CDR3: TGTGCCAGCGTGGGTGGGGGACAGGACCGCTATGGCTACACCTTC. Translating it yields CASVGGGQDRYGYTF.

CDR3 protein: CASSDRDNSPLHF. CDR3 bases: TGTGCCAGCAGTGACAGGGATAATTCACCCCTCCACTTT. The chain couples TRBV6-1 to TRBJ1-6, with D maybe TRBD1 (5 bases). Germline loops: CDR1 MNHNS, CDR2 SASEGT. Trimming removed 3 bases at V and 5 bases at J, with 5 bases between. This CDR3 spans 13 amino acids.

This sequence joins TRBV4-1 and TRBJ1-2; 10 bases are a match to TRBD1. Per the germline V gene, CDR1 is MGHRA and CDR2 is YSYEKL. V shed 1 base and J 1 base; nucleotides not matched to a gene: 0. CDR3 length: 15 residues. The CDR3 is CASSQGDRGNYGYTF. The CDR3 DNA is TGCGCCAGCAGCCAAGGGGACAGGGGTAACTATGGCTACACCTTC.

The chain uses TRBV5-6 and TRBJ2-7; the match to TRBD1 covers 7 bases. The CDR3 covers 13 residues. CDR1 is SGHDT and CDR2 is YYEEEE in the germline V gene. V lost 2 bases and J lost 2; bases outside the gene matches: 1. CDR3 amino acids: CASSFGQAYEQYF. CDR3 DNA sequence: TGTGCCAGCAGCTTCGGACAGGCCTACGAGCAGTACTTC.

The V call is TRBV9, the J call TRBJ2-5; weak D call: TRBD2 (7 bases). Looked up from germline, CDR1 is SGDLS and CDR2 is YYNGEE. The CDR3 is 15 residues long. V was pared by 4 bases and J by 1 base, with 14 bases between. This CDR3 is CASSPSGGLQETQYF. In DNA form, the CDR3 reads TGTGCCAGCAGCCCATCGGGGGGCCTCCAAGAGACCCAGTACTTC.

The sample holds a few counts of this clone. The genes are TRBV2 and TRBJ2-3, with 16 bases lining up with TRBD2. Trimming removed 7 bases from V and 5 bases from J; junction bases left unmatched: 6. This CDR3 comprises 16 residues. In germline, CDR1 is SNHLY, CDR2 FYNNEI. For the CDR3, the DNA is TGTGCCAGCAAGGGACTAGCGGGAGGGAGTCGAGATACGCAGTATTTT. This encodes CASKGLAGGSRDTQYF.

The rearrangement links TRBV12-3 or TRBV12-4 to TRBJ1-1, with D uncertain. V was shortened by 1 base and J by 4 bases, with 7 bases between the two germline ends. The CDR3 has 13 residues. The CDR3 here is CASSLVASTEAFF. CDR3 nucleotides: TGTGCCAGCAGTTTAGTCGCCAGCACTGAAGCTTTCTTT.

Turning to this clone: A read error may account for a junction end that differs from germline. The CDR3: CASSLRSGRALF. CDR3 nucleotide sequence: TGTGCCAGCAGTCTCAGGAGCGGGAGGGCCCTCTTC. This rearrangement joins TRBV27 to TRBJ2-1, with 10 bases fitting TRBD2. This CDR3 region has 12 residues. CDR1 and CDR2 (germline): MNHEY, SMNVEV (reference sequence).

The V and J genes are TRBV25-1 and TRBJ1-3; D uncertain. V lost 1 base and J lost 0, with 7 bases in between. The germline V gene has CDR1 MGHDK and CDR2 SYGVNS. The CDR3 has 15 amino acids. The CDR3 DNA reads as TGTGCCAGCAGTGAATGGGGAGGCTCTGGAAACACCATATATTTT. Translating gives CASSEWGGSGNTIYF.

The rearrangement joins TRBV7-8 to TRBJ2-7; the D gene is possibly TRBD2 (7 bases). V shed 0 bases and J shed 1 base, with 28 bases lying between them. The CDR3 loop spans 21 amino acids. CDR1 is SGHVS, CDR2 FQNEAQ, per germline. The CDR3, as DNA: TGTGCCAGCAGCTTAGCGGTGAGGGTTGGGGGGGCCCCTCAATCATCCTACGAGCAGTACTTC. Its protein is CASSLAVRVGGAPQSSYEQYF.

This chain uses TRBV24-1 with TRBJ1-2; D unclear. The germline V gene encodes CDR1 KGHDR and CDR2 SFDVKD. With 9 bases removed from V and 2 bases from J, the gap between germline ends came to 15 bases. The CDR3 is made up of 14 amino acids. The CDR3 is CATSHTNTNYGYTF. The CDR3 DNA reads TGTGCCACCTCCCACACCAACACCAACTATGGCTACACCTTC.

The chain recombines TRBV27 with TRBJ2-6; the D is unclear. Germline CDR1 is MNHEY and CDR2 is SMNVEV (reference sequence). The V and J ends lost 7 bases and 2 bases respectively, with 12 bases between them. The length of the CDR3 is 15 residues. The CDR3 sequence: CASTTNPAGANVLTF. DNA for the CDR3: TGTGCCAGCACCACAAACCCCGCTGGGGCCAACGTCCTGACTTTC.

The chain joins TRBV7-3 to TRBJ2-1; D call uncertain. The germline V gene has CDR1 SGHTA and CDR2 FQGTGA. This CDR3 spans 13 amino acids. V was shortened by 1 base and J by 9 bases, with 10 bases between the two germline ends. CDR3 in amino acids: CASSLKPDTEQFF. As DNA, the CDR3 is TGTGCCAGCAGCTTAAAGCCAGATACTGAGCAGTTCTTC.

This clone has just a few counts. The chain recombines TRBV7-9 with TRBJ2-2, with D perhaps matching TRBD1 or TRBD2 (6 bases each). This CDR3 is built from 14 residues. The ends were cut back, 5 bases at V and 7 bases at J, with 14 bases in the middle. CDR1 SEHNR and CDR2 FQNEAQ come from the germline V gene (reference sequence). The CDR3 bases are TGTGCCAGCAGCCCCTGGGGGGCTAACGGGGAGCTGTTTTTT. It codes for CASSPWGANGELFF.

This chain connects TRBV7-9 to TRBJ2-1; 8 nucleotides match TRBD2. CDR3 length equals 15 residues. The germline V gene encodes CDR1 SEHNR and CDR2 FQNEAQ (reference sequence). Trimming took 5 bases from V and 0 from J; bases not matched to a gene: 3. CDR3 nucleotide sequence: TGTGCCAGCAGCCCCCTAGCGGGCTCCTACAATGAGCAGTTCTTC. Its translation: CASSPLAGSYNEQFF. Full variable domain (rest looked up from reference TRBV7-9 and TRBJ2-1): DTGVSQNPRHKITKRGQNVTFRCDPISEHNRLYWYRQTLGQGPEFLTYFQNEAQLEKSRLLSDRFSAERPKGSFSTLEIQRTEQGDSAMYLCASSPLAGSYNEQFFGPGTRLTVL.

This clone appeared a single time. The chain joins TRBV5-4 to TRBJ2-7; 10 bases match TRBD2. The CDR3 is made up of 16 amino acids. Germline CDR1 is SGHNT and CDR2 is YYREEE (reference sequence). The V segment lost 0 bases and the J segment 4 bases; nucleotides outside the gene matches: 7. This CDR3 is CASSLADPSGSYEQYF. The CDR3, as DNA: TGTGCCAGCAGCTTGGCGGATCCTAGCGGGAGTTACGAGCAGTACTTC.

This chain uses TRBV30 with TRBJ2-7; possibly TRBD1 or TRBD2 for D (6 bases each). The germline V and J ends were trimmed by 3 bases and 4 bases, with 16 bases remaining between them. This CDR3 spans 14 amino acids. Germline values: CDR1 GTSNPN, CDR2 SVGIG (reference sequence). CDR3 protein: CAWSRGLLPYEQYF. The CDR3 DNA reads TGTGCCTGGAGCCGGGGGCTCCTACCATACGAGCAGTACTTC.

A single count supports this clone. Other DNA sequences within the sample encode an identical CDR3. The chain recombines TRBV29-1 with TRBJ1-2; D remains ambiguous. The germline gives CDR1 SQVTM, CDR2 ANQGSEA. The CDR3 extends over 8 amino acids. V lost 6 bases, J lost 6 bases, and 2 bases lay in between. The CDR3 loop is CSVNGYTF. The CDR3 DNA is TGCAGCGTAAATGGCTACACCTTC.